The subject of this entry is one TCR beta chain. What it recognizes is unknown. V lost 8 bases to trimming and J lost 1 base, with 15 bases between them. Germline V gene sequence: CDR1 MDHEN, CDR2 SYDVKM. The CDR3 length is 14 residues. The entry originates in a study of STAT5B mutations in CD4+ large granular lymphocyte leukemia. General study results and limits: Top patient clones used TRBV06 genes more often: 8/27 versus 2/35 in controls. Less than 30% of private leukemic clonotypes occurred rarely in other patients' non-leukemic repertoires.

As processed by the authors: Productive clonotypes were detectable down to 2.59 x 10-5 frequency. Only in-frame clones appear in the TCRdb table, and some are missing; sequencing was by immunoSEQ multiplex PCR. V, J and clone size are those of that table, while D and trimming were read from the DNA. This table holds around 24,000 clones, 60% to 80% found once. This sequence joins TRBV28 and TRBJ2-7; D remains ambiguous. The receptor was isolated from a human donor in good health. Sequencing used CD4+ T cells from blood buffy coats. The CDR3 region is CASGSQALSYEQYF. CDR3 nucleotide sequence: TGTGCCAGCGGTTCGCAGGCCCTTTCCTACGAGCAGTACTTC.